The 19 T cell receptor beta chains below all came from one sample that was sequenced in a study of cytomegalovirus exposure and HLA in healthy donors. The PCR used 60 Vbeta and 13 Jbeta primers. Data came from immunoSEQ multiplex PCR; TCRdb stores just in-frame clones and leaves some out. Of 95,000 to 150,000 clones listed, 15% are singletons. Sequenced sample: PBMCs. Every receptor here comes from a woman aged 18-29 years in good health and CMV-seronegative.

Written as DNA, the CDR3 is TGCGCCAGCAGCCACTTTTGGACTAGCGGGGCCCAAACAGATACGCAGTATTTT. Its translation: CASSHFWTSGAQTDTQYF. The rearrangement uses TRBV4-1 and TRBJ2-3, with TRBD2 matching over 12 bases. CDR1 and CDR2 from the germline V gene are MGHRA and YSYEKL. J gave up 3 bases and V 3 bases, and 10 bases lay outside the gene matches. The CDR3 is 18 residues long.

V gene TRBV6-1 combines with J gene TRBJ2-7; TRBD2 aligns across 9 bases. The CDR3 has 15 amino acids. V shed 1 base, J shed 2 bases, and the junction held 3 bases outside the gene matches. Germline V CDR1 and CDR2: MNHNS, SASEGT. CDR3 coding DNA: TGTGCCAGCAGTGAAGGGGAGCGGGGGGCCTACGAGCAGTACTTC. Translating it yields CASSEGERGAYEQYF.

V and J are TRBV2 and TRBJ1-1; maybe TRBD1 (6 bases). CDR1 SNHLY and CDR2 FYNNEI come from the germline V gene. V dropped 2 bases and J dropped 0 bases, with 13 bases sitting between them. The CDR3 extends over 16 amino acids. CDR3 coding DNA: TGTGCCAGCAGTGAACAGGGGAACCTTCTGAACACTGAAGCTTTCTTT. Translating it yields CASSEQGNLLNTEAFF.

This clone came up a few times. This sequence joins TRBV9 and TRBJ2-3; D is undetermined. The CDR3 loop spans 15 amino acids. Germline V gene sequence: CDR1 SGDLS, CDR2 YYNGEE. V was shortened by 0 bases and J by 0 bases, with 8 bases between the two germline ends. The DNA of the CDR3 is TGTGCCAGCAGCGTAGGCGTTTCTAGCACAGATACGCAGTATTTT. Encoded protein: CASSVGVSSTDTQYF.

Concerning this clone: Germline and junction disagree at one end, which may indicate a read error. The CDR3 region has the DNA TGTGCCAGCAGTTTCGAGACAGGGAATCAACCCCAGCATTTT. This gives the protein CASSFETGNQPQHF. The chain joins TRBV28 to TRBJ1-5; the match to TRBD1 covers 7 bases. CDR1 MDHEN and CDR2 SYDVKM come from the germline V gene. The CDR3 runs to 14 residues.

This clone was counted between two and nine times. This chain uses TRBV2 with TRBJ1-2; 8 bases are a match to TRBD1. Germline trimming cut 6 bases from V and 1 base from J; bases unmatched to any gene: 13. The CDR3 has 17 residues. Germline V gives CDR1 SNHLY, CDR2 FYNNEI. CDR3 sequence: CASSARDRMRDNYGYTF. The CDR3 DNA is TGTGCCAGCAGCGCGCGGGACAGGATGCGGGATAACTATGGCTACACCTTC.

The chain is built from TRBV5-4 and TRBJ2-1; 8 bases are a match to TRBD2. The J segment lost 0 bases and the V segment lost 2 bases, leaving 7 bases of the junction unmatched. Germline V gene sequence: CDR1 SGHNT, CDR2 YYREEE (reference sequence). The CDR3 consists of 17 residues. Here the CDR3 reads CASSFFSGVTSYNEQFF. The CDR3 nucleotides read TGTGCCAGCAGCTTCTTTAGCGGGGTAACCTCCTACAATGAGCAGTTCTTC.

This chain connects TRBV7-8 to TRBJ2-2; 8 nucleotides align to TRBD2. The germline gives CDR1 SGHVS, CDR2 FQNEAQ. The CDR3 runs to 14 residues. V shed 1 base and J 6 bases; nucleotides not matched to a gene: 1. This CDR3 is CASSLVRGAGELFF. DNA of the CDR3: TGTGCCAGCAGCTTAGTGCGGGGGGCCGGGGAGCTGTTTTTT. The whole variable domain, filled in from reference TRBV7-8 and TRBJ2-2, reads GAGVSQSPRYKVAKRGQDVALRCDPISGHVSLFWYQQALGQGPEFLTYFQNEAQLDKSGLPSDRFFAERPEGSVSTLKIQRTQQEDSAVYLCASSLVRGAGELFFGEGSRLTVL.

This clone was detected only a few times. CDR3 residues: CASSSRTSGRDSGANVLTF. CDR3 bases: TGTGCCAGCAGCTCCCGGACTAGCGGGAGGGACTCTGGGGCCAACGTCCTGACTTTC. The rearrangement joins TRBV7-9 to TRBJ2-6; 15 nucleotides agree with TRBD2. This CDR3 is 19 amino acids long. Trimming at V came to 4 bases and at J to 0 bases, leaving 4 bases not matched to a gene. Germline lookup yields CDR1 SEHNR and CDR2 FQNEAQ (reference sequence).

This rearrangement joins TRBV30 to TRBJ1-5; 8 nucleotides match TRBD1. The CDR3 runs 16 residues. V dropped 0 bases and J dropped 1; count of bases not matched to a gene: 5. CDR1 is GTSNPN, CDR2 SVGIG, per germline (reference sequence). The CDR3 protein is CAWSVRTGRSNQPQHF. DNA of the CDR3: TGTGCCTGGAGTGTACGGACAGGGCGGAGCAATCAGCCCCAGCATTTT.

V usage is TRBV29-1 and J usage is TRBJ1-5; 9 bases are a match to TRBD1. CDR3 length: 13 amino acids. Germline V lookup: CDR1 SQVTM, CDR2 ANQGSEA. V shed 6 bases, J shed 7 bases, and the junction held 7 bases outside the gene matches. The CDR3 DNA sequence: TGCAGCGTGAAGACAGGGGGAAACCAGCCCCAGCATTTT. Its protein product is CSVKTGGNQPQHF.

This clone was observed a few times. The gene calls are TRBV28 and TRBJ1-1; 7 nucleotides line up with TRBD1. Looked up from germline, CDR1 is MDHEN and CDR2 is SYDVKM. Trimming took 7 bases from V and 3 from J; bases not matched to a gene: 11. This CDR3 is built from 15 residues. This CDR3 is CASTQGGGVDTEAFF. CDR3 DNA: TGTGCCAGCACCCAGGGGGGCGGAGTGGACACTGAAGCTTTCTTT.

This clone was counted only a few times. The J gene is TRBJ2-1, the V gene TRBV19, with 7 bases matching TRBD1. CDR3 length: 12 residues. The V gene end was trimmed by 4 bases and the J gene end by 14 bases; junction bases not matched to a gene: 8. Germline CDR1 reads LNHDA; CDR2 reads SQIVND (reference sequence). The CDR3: CASSRGDREEFF. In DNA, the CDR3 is TGTGCCAGTAGTAGGGGCGACAGGGAAGAGTTCTTC.

CDR3 amino acids: CSGGQRNTGELFF. The CDR3 DNA sequence: TGCAGCGGCGGGCAGCGGAACACCGGGGAGCTGTTTTTT. The chain combines TRBV29-1 with TRBJ2-2, with a tentative D call TRBD2 (5 bases). CDR1 is SQVTM, CDR2 ANQGSEA, per germline. Trimming left V 7 bases short and J 1 base short, with 10 bases between. This CDR3 is 13 amino acids long.

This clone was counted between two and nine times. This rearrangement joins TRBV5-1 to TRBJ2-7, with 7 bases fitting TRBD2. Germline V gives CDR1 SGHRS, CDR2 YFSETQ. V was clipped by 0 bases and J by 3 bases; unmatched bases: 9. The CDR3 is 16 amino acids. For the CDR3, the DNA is TGCGCCAGCAGCTTGGCGGGGGGAGGGCCCCTCTACGAGCAGTACTTC. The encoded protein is CASSLAGGGPLYEQYF.

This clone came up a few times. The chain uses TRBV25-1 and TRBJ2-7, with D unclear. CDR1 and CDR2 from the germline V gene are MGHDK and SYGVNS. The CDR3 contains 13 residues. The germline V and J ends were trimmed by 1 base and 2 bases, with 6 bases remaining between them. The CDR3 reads CASSEWAAYEQYF. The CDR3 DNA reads TGTGCCAGCAGTGAATGGGCAGCCTACGAGCAGTACTTC.

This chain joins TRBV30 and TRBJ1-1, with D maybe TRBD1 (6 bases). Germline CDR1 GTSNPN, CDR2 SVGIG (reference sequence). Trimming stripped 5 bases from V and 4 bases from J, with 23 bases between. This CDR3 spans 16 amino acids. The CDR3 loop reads CAWLPAITGSSTEAFF. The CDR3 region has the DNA TGTGCCTGGCTCCCGGCTATTACAGGGTCGAGCACTGAAGCTTTCTTT. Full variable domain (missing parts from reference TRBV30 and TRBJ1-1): SQTIHQWPATLVQPVGSPLSLECTVEGTSNPNLYWYRQAAGRGLQLLFYSVGIGQISSEVPQNLSASRPQDRQFILSSKKLLLSDSGFYLCAWLPAITGSSTEAFFGQGTRLTVV.

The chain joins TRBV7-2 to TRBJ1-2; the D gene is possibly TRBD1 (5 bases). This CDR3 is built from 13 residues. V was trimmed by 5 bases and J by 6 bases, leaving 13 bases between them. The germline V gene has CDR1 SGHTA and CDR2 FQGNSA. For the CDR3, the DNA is TGTGCCAGCAGCCCTCACGGGGGTAATGGCTACACCTTC. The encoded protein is CASSPHGGNGYTF.

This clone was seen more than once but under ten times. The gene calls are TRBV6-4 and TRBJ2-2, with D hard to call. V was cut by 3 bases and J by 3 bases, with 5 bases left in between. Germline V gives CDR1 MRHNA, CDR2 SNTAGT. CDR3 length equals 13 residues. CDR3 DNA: TGTGCCAGCAGTGAGGCGGACACCGGGGAGCTGTTTTTT. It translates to CASSEADTGELFF.